This entry describes one T cell receptor beta chain. Antigen unknown. This record belongs to a study of shared clonotypes between healthy human individuals. Across the study: Contributing individuals were a couple of females and a few males aged 18 to 49.

Germline CDR1 MNHNS, CDR2 SASEGT. The CDR3 runs 14 residues. The V end lost 5 bases, the J end lost 3 bases, and 14 bases lay between the germline ends. 150 to 250 ng DNA, approximately 31,000 T cell genomes, went into each sorted-subset replicate PCR. TCRdb's table, derived via immunoSEQ multiplex PCR, lists solely in-frame clones and lacks some. The profile shows under 650,000 clones, 90% to 96% of them singletons. General study findings and limits: Generally, naive subsets (rather than memory subsets) showed larger estimated richness. Clonotype sharing among donors, it was expected, would be affected by sequencing depth.

Source material: naive CD4+ T cells sorted from blood. The subset was: CD45RA+ positively selected. The rearrangement uses TRBV6-1 and TRBJ2-7; a possible D gene is TRBD2 (6 bases). The sequence was collected from a woman aged 30 to 39 in good health. The CDR3 bases are TGTGCCAGCAGTTCCGGGACTGGAGGCTACGAGCAGTACTTC. Protein: CASSSGTGGYEQYF.